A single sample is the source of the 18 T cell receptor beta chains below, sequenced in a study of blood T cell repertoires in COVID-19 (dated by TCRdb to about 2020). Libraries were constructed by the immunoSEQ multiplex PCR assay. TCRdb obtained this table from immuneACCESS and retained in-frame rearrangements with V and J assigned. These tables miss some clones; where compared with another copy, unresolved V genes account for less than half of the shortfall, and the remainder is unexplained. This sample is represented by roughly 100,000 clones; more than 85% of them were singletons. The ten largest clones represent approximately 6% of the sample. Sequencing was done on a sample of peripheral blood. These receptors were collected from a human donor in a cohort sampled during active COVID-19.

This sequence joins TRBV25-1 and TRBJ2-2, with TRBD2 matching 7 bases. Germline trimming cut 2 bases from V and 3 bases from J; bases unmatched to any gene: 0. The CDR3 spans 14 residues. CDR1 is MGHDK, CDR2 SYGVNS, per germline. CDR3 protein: CASSEAGDTGELFF. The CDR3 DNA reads TGTGCCAGCAGTGAAGCGGGAGACACCGGGGAGCTGTTTTTT. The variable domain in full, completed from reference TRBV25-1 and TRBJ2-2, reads EADIYQTPRYLVIGTGKKITLECSQTMGHDKMYWYQQDPGMELHLIHYSYGVNSTEKGDLSSESTVSRIRTEHFPLTLESARPSHTSQYLCASSEAGDTGELFFGEGSRLTVL.

CDR3 sequence: CASSLLAGTGEQFF. The DNA for the CDR3 is TGTGCCAGCAGCTTACTAGCGGGAACGGGGGAGCAGTTCTTC. The genes are TRBV7-2 and TRBJ2-1; TRBD2 matches 9 bases. CDR1 is SGHTA, CDR2 FQGNSA, per germline. There are 14 residues in the CDR3. Trimming cost V 2 bases and J 10 bases; bases outside gene matches: 6.

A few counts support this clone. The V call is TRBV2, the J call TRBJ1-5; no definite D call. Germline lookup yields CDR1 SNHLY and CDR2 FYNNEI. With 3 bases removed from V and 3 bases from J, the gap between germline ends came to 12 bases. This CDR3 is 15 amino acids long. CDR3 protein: CASSDSLRNNQPQHF. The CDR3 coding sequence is TGTGCCAGCAGTGATAGTCTGCGGAACAATCAGCCCCAGCATTTT.

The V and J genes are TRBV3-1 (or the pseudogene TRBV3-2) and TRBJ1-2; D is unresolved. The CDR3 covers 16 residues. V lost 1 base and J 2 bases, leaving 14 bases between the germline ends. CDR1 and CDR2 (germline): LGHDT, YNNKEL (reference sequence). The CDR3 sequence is CASSQVLGPLNYGYTF. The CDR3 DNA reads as TGTGCCAGCAGCCAAGTGCTGGGCCCCCTCAACTATGGCTACACCTTC.

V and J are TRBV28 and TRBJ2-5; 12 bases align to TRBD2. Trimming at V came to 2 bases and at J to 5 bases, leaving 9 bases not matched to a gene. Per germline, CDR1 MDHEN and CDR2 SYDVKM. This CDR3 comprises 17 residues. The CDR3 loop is CASSLMSGLAGSETQYF. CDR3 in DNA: TGTGCCAGCAGTTTAATGTCGGGACTAGCGGGTTCGGAGACCCAGTACTTC.

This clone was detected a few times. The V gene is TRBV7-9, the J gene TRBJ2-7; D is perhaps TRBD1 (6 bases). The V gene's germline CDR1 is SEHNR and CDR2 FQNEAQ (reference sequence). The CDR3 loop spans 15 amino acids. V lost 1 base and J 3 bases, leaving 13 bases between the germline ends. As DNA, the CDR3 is TGTGCCAGCAGCTTAGTCGGGCAGGGGAACTACGAGCAGTACTTC. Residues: CASSLVGQGNYEQYF.

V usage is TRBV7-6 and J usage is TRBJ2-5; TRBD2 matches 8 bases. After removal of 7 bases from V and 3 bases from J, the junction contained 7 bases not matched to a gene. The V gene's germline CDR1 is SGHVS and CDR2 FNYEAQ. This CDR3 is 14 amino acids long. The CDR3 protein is CASNPGTSKETQYF. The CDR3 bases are TGTGCCAGCAACCCCGGGACTAGTAAAGAGACCCAGTACTTC.

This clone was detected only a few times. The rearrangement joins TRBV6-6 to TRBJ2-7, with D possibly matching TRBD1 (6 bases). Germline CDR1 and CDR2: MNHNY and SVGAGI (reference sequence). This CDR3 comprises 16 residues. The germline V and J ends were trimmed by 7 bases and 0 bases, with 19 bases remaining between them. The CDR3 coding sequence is TGTGCCAGCAACGACTTAGGACAGACGAGCTCCTACGAGCAGTACTTC. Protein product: CASNDLGQTSSYEQYF.

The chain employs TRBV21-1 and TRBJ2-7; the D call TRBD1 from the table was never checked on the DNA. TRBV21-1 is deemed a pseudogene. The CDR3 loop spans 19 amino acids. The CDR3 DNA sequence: TGTGCCAGCATCAGCACGTCTTGGATTAAAGGGACAGGGCCCTACGAGCAGTACTTC. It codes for CASISTSWIKGTGPYEQYF.

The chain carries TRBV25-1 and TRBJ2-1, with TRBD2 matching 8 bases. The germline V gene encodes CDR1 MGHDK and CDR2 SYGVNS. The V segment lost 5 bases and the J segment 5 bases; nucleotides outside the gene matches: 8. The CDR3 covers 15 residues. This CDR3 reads CASSQRGSLNNEQFF. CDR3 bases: TGTGCCAGCAGTCAGCGGGGGAGCTTAAACAATGAGCAGTTCTTC.

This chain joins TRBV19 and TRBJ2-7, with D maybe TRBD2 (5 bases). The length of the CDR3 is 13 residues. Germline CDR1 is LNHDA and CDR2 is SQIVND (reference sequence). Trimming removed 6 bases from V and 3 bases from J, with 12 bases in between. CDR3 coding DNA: TGTGCCAGTAGCCGGGGTGATGGCTACGAGCAGTACTTC. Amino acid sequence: CASSRGDGYEQYF.

The CDR3 DNA reads as TGTGCCAGCAGCTACGGTTTCGGCTCCTACGAGCAGTACTTC. Translation gives CASSYGFGSYEQYF. The gene calls are TRBV27 and TRBJ2-7; no definite D call. The CDR3 runs 14 residues. V gave up 6 bases and J gave up 0 bases, with 12 bases separating them. Germline lookup yields CDR1 MNHEY and CDR2 SMNVEV (reference sequence).

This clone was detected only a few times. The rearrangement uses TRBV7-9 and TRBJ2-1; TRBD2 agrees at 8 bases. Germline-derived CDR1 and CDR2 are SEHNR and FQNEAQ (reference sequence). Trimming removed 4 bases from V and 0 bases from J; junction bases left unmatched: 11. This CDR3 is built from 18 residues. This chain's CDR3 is CASSWKILSGSSYNEQFF. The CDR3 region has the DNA TGTGCCAGCAGCTGGAAGATTTTGAGCGGGAGCTCCTACAATGAGCAGTTCTTC.

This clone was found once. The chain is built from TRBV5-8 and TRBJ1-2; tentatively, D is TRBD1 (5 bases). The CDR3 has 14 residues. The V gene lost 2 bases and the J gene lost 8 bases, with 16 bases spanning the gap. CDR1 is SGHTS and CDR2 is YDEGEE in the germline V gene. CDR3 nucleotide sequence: TGTGCCAGCAGCTTATTATTGGAGGGGAGAGGCTACACCTTC. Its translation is CASSLLLEGRGYTF.

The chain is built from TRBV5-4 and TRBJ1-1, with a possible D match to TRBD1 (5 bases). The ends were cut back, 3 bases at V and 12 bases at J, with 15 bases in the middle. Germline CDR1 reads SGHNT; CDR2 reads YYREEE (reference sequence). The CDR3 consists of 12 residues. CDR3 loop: CASSYKGFSTFF. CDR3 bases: TGTGCCAGCAGCTATAAGGGGTTTTCTACTTTCTTT. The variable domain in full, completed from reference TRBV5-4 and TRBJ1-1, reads ETGVTQSPTHLIKTRGQQVTLRCSSQSGHNTVSWYQQALGQGPQFIFQYYREEENGRGNFPPRFSGLQFPNYSSELNVNALELDDSALYLCASSYKGFSTFFGQGTRLTVV.

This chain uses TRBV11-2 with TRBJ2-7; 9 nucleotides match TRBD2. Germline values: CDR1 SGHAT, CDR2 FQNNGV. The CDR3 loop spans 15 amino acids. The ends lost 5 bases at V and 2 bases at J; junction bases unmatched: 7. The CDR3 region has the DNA TGTGCCAGCAGCGCCCGACTAGCGGAAACCTACGAGCAGTACTTC. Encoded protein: CASSARLAETYEQYF.

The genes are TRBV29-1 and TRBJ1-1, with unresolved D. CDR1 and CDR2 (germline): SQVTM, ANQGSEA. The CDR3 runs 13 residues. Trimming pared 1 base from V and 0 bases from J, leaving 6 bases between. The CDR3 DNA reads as TGCAGCGTTGAAGTACAGCTGAACACTGAAGCTTTCTTT. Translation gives CSVEVQLNTEAFF.

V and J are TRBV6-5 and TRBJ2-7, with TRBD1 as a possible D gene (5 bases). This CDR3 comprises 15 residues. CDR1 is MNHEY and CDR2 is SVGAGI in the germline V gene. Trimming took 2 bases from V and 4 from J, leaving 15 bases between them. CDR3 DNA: TGTGCCAGCAGTTACAGGGGCGATGAACATTACGAGCAGTACTTC. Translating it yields CASSYRGDEHYEQYF.